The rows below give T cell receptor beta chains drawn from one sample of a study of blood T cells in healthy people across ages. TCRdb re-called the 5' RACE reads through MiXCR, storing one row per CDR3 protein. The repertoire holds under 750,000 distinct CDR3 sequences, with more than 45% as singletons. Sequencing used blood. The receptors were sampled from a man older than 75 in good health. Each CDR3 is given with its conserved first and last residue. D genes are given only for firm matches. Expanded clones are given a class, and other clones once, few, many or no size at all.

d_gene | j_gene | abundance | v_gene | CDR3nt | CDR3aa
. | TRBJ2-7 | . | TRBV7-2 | TGTGCCAGCAGTCTATTCGGAAGCGAGCAGTACTTC | CASSLFGSEQYF
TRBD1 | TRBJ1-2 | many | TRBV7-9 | TGTGCCAGCAGCTCATGGACAGGGATTAACTATGGCTACACCTTC | CASSSWTGINYGYTF
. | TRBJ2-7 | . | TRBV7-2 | TGTGCCAGCAGCTTAGCGCCTAGCGATACCTACGAGCAGTACTTC | CASSLAPSDTYEQYF
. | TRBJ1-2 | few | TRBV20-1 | TGCAGTGCTGGGGGACGGTCTGGCTACACCTTC | CSAGGRSGYTF
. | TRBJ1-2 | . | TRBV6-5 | TGTGCCAGCAGTTACTGGCAGGGGCCTAATGGCTACACCTTC | CASSYWQGPNGYTF
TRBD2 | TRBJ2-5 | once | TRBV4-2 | TGTGCCAGCAGCCAAGTTTTTGGGACTAGCGGGAGGGACCAAGGGACCCAGTACTTC | CASSQVFGTSGRDQGTQYF
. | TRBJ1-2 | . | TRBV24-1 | TGTGCCACCAGTGATTTTCGGCTCCCTCGAGAGAGAAACTATGGCTACACCTTC | CATSDFRLPRERNYGYTF
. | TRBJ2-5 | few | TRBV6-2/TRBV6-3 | TGTGCCAGCAGTTACGGTCTACTGCAAGAGACCCAGTACTTC | CASSYGLLQETQYF
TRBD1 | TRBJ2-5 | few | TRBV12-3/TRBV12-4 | TGTGCCAGCAGCGACGGACAGGTCAAACAAGAGACCCAGTACTTC | CASSDGQVKQETQYF
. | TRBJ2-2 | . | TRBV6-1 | TGTGCCAGCACGGGAGTGATCGCCGGGGAGCTGTTTTTT | CASTGVIAGELFF
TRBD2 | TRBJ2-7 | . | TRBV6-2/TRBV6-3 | TGTGCCAGCAGCGCATTAGCGGGGTCCTACAATGAGCAGTACTTC | CASSALAGSYNEQYF
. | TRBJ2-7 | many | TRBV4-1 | TGCGCCAGCAGCCAAGTCGTGACGGGCGAGCAGTACTTC | CASSQVVTGEQYF
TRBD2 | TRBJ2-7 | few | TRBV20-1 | TGCAGTGCACCCCTAGCGGGAGGTATCGGGGAGCAGTACTTC | CSAPLAGGIGEQYF
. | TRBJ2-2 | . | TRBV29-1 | TGCAGCGCAATACAGGGAGTGGACACCGGGGAGCTGTTTTTT | CSAIQGVDTGELFF
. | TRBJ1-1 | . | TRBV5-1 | TGCGCCAGCAGTTCACCTATTCCTTCGAACACTGAAGCTTTCTTT | CASSSPIPSNTEAFF
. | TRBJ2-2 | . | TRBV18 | TGTGCCAGCTCACCAAGGGAGACCGGGGAGCTGTTTTTT | CASSPRETGELFF
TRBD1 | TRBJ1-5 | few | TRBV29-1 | TGCAGCGTTAGGACAGGGTCCGAGACCCAGCATTTT | CSVRTGSETQHF
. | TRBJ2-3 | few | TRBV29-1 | TGCAGCGTTGAAGGAGGCAGGGGAGCAGATACGCAGTATTTT | CSVEGGRGADTQYF
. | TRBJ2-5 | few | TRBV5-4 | TGTGCCAGCAGCTTGGCAGGGAACCAAGAGACCCAGTACTTC | CASSLAGNQETQYF
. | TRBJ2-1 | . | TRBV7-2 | TGTGCCAGCAGCTTAGCCGTGTCTAGTGGGGTCAATGAGCAGTTCTTC | CASSLAVSSGVNEQFF
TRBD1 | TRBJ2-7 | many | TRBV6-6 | TGTGCCAGCAAGGGGGCCCTACGGGACCCGTACGAGCAGTACTTC | CASKGALRDPYEQYF
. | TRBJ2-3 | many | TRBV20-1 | TGCAGTGCCTTTCCAGGGAGCACAGATACGCAGTATTTT | CSAFPGSTDTQYF
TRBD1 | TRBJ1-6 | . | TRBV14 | TGTGCCAGCCAAGACAGGGCGGGTTCACCCCTCCACTTT | CASQDRAGSPLHF
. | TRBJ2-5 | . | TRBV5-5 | TGTGCCAGCAGCTTGGTCATCGCGCCCAAGTACCAAGAGACCCAGTACTTC | CASSLVIAPKYQETQYF
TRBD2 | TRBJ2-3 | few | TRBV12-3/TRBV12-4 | TGTGCCAGCAGGGTTAGCGGGGGGGTCACAGATACGCAGTATTTT | CASRVSGGVTDTQYF
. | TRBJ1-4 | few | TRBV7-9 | TGTGCCAGCAGCCTCGGGGACGCAACTAATGAAAAACTGTTTTTT | CASSLGDATNEKLFF
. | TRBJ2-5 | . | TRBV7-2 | TGTGCCAGCAGCTTTGGTAGGAGCGGGTTTCAAGAGACCCAGTACTTC | CASSFGRSGFQETQYF
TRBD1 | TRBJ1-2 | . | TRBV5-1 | TGCGCCAGCAGCTTTTCGACAGGGGCGAACTATGGCTACACCTTC | CASSFSTGANYGYTF
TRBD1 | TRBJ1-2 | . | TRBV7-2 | TGTGCCAGCAGTTCGGGGACAGGGGCCAATCAGGGGTATGGCTACACCTTC | CASSSGTGANQGYGYTF
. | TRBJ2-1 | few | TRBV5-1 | TGCGCCAGCAGCTTGGGGCATGAGCAGTTCTTC | CASSLGHEQFF
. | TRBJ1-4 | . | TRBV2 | TGTGCCAGCAGTGAAGAGGGACGGCAGGGACTAAATGAAAAACTGTTTTTT | CASSEEGRQGLNEKLFF
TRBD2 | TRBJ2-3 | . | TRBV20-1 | TGCAGTGCCGAGACTAGCGGTACAGATACGCAGTATTTT | CSAETSGTDTQYF
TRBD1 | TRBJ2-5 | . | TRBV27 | TGTGCCAGCAGTTTGTCGACAGGGGGCAGGCGAGAGACCCAGTACTTC | CASSLSTGGRRETQYF
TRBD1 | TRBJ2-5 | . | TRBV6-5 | TGTGCCAGCAGATTGCCAGGACAGGGGAGGGAGACCCAGTACTTC | CASRLPGQGRETQYF
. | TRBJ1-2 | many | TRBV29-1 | TGCAGCGTTGCTGGGGCTGGGGGCTACACCTTC | CSVAGAGGYTF
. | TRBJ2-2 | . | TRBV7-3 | TGTGCCAGCAGGCCGGACTCAACCGGGGAGCTGTTTTTT | CASRPDSTGELFF
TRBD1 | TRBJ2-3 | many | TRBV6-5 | TGTGCCAGCAGTTCGACAGGGGGTGCAGATACGCAGTATTTT | CASSSTGGADTQYF
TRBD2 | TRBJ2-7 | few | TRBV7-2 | TGTGCCAGCAGCTCCGGGGGGAGCTCCTACGAGCAGTACTTC | CASSSGGSSYEQYF
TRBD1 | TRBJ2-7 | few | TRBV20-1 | TGCAGTGCAACCGCGGGACAGGGACACTACGAGCAGTACTTC | CSATAGQGHYEQYF
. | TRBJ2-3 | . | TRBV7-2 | TGTGCCAGCAGCGCCAGGTTAGGGACTAGCACAGATACGCAGTATTTT | CASSARLGTSTDTQYF
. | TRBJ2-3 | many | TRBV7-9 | TGTGCCAGCAGCTTAGATGGAGGGTCGCTAGATACGCAGTATTTT | CASSLDGGSLDTQYF
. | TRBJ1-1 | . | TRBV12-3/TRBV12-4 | TGTGCCAGCAGTCAAGGAGGTCTTGGGTTTAACACTGAAGCTTTCTTT | CASSQGGLGFNTEAFF
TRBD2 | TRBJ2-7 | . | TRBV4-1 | TGCGCCAGCGCCCTAAGAGGGACTAGCGTATACAATGAGCAGTACTTC | CASALRGTSVYNEQYF
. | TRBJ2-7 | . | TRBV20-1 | TGCAGTGCTGAAAGAGGGCGGGGCGAGCAGTACTTC | CSAERGRGEQYF
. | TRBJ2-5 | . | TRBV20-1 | TGCAGTGCTAACGCCTTTTCAGGAGCCCAAGAGACCCAGTACTTC | CSANAFSGAQETQYF
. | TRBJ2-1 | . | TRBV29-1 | TGCAGCGTTAATAGGGGATATTACAATGAGCAGTTCTTC | CSVNRGYYNEQFF
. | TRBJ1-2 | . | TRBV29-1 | TGCAGCGCTGAACTCGACGGGGGGCTCCACTACACCTTC | CSAELDGGLHYTF